The 16 T cell receptor gamma chains below were found in one sample sequenced in a study of γδ T cells in repeated Plasmodium falciparum infection. TCRdb redid clone calling on the multiplex PCR reads using CATT. The sample lists 12,000 to 15,000 gamma-chain clones; under 2% were seen once. Gammadelta T cells were flow-sorted from PBMC into Vgamma9/Vdelta2+ and Vdelta2-negative populations for bulk analysis. Sequencing was done on a sample of gamma-delta T cells from blood. The source is a pool of human donors (malaria-infected and uninfected, not separated).

This clone was observed a few times. TCRdb lists the protein of a much larger clone for this DNA, which differs at residue 3, so this is likely a read error; the protein given here is translated from the DNA itself. This chain uses TRGV3 with TRGJ1 or TRGJ2. The CDR3 consists of 13 residues. The germline V gene has CDR1 VTNTFY and CDR2 YDVSTARD (reference sequence). CDR3 residues: CAPWDKYYYKKLF. The CDR3 nucleotides are TGTGCCCCCTGGGACAAATATTATTATAAGAAACTCTTT.

This clone was seen a few times. The protein TCRdb lists belongs to a much larger clone and differs from this DNA's translation at residue 13, which points to a read error; the protein shown is made from the DNA. The rearrangement uses TRGV9 and TRGJP. Germline CDR1 is GITISATS and CDR2 is ISYDGTV (reference sequence). There are 15 residues in the CDR3. The CDR3 sequence is CALWKGGLGKKIEVF. CDR3 in DNA: TGTGCCTTGTGGAAGGGGGGGTTGGGCAAAAAAATCGAGGTATTT.

A few counts support this clone. A read error likely explains why the TCRdb protein, taken from a much larger clone, differs from this DNA's translation at residue 11; the protein shown is translated from the DNA. This chain links TRGV9 with TRGJP. TCRdb supplies no J gene; here it was assigned by aligning the nucleotide sequence to germline. The CDR3 spans 17 residues. Per the germline V gene, CDR1 is GITISATS and CDR2 is ISYDGTV (reference sequence). The CDR3: CALWDQVRELDKKIKVF. DNA of the CDR3: TGTGCCTTGTGGGACCAGGTGCGAGAGTTGGACAAAAAAATCAAGGTATTT.

With regard to this clone: The DNA is omitted, as the CDR3 cannot be located on it reliably, and the CDR3 follows TCRdb's listing. No J gene was assigned, while the V gene was called as TRGV2. The CDR3 region is 32 residues in length, termini included. Germline V gene sequence: CDR1 EGSNGY, CDR2 YDSYNSKV. This chain's CDR3 is CATWTFYLLIRNSLAVEQHLLSQVSIGRIQHF.

This clone was observed at least ten times. The TCRdb protein, from a much larger clone, departs from this DNA's translation at residue 6, likely by read error; the protein shown derives from the DNA. The rearrangement joins TRGV9 to TRGJP. TCRdb carries no J gene annotation; the J gene was assigned here by matching the DNA with germline. The CDR3 totals 15 residues. The germline V gene encodes CDR1 GITISATS and CDR2 ISYDGTV (reference sequence). After removal of 3 bases from V and 8 bases from J, the junction contained 4 bases not matched to a gene. In DNA form, the CDR3 reads TGTGCCTTGTGGGAGATAAAGTTGGGCAAAAAAATCAAGGTATTT. It translates to CALWEIKLGKKIKVF.

Regarding this clone: TCRdb assigns this DNA the protein of a much larger clone, which departs from its translation at residue 2; this likely reflects a read error, and the protein shown comes from translating the DNA. The CDR3 loop reads CTLWEVSPQELGKKIKVF. The CDR3 nucleotides read TGTACCTTGTGGGAGGTGTCCCCTCAAGAGTTGGGCAAAAAAATCAAGGTATTT. The chain couples TRGV9 to TRGJP. Germline matching of the DNA provided the J gene here, since TCRdb leaves it blank. The germline gives CDR1 GITISATS, CDR2 ISYDGTV (reference sequence). The CDR3 is made up of 18 amino acids.

By share, this clone ranks as medium-sized (0.01 to 0.1%). Other DNA sequences within the sample encode an identical CDR3. V and J are TRGV4 and TRGJ1 or TRGJ2. Germline assignment: CDR1 EGSTGY and CDR2 YDSYTSSV. CDR3 length: 15 amino acids. V lost 4 bases to trimming and J lost 1 base; unmatched junction nucleotides: 10. The CDR3 here is CATWDPHANYYKKLF. The CDR3 DNA follows: TGTGCCACCTGGGACCCTCATGCAAATTATTATAAGAAACTCTTT.

In its sample, this clone was seen many times. This sequence is one base from a far larger clone and is likely a read error. Different DNA sequences within this sample yield the same CDR3. The V gene is listed as TRGV9; no J gene was called. The CDR3 extends over 15 amino acids. Germline V gives CDR1 GITISATS, CDR2 ISYDGTV (reference sequence). CDR3 nucleotide sequence: TGTGCCTTGTGGGAGTTGCCGATTTTCTATTATAAGAAACTCTTC. This gives the protein CALWELPIFYYKKLF.

This clone was counted many times. The chain combines TRGV2 with TRGJ1 or TRGJ2. Germline assignment: CDR1 EGSNGY and CDR2 YDSYNSKV. With V trimmed by 1 base and J by 4 bases, 7 bases remained unmatched. This CDR3 spans 14 amino acids. This chain's CDR3 is CATWDGPLYYKKLF. CDR3 DNA: TGTGCCACCTGGGACGGTCCCCTCTATTATAAGAAACTCTTT.

There are many counts of this clone. It differs at one base from a far larger clone, so likely a read error. Other nucleotide sequences in the sample specify the same CDR3. The chain links TRGV9 to TRGJ1 or TRGJ2. As TCRdb names no J gene, one was assigned here on the basis of a DNA match to germline. CDR1 is GITISATS, CDR2 ISYDGTV, per germline (reference sequence). CDR3 length: 12 residues. CDR3 DNA sequence: TGTGCTTTGTGGGAGGTCCCTTATAAGAAACTCTTT. Translated, it gives CALWEVPYKKLF.

This clone appeared many times. TCRdb shows a much larger clone's protein in place of this DNA's translation, and the two differ at residue 11, likely through a read error; the protein shown is translated from the DNA. In DNA, the CDR3 is TGTGCCACCTCGGAAGTGAGTAAGAGCGAGGATTATTATAAGAAACTCTTT. Protein: CATSEVSKSEDYYKKLF. The rearrangement uses TRGV4 and TRGJ1 or TRGJ2. Losses at the gene ends were 8 bases for V and 2 bases for J; bases not matched to a gene: 21. The CDR3 is 17 residues long. Germline V gene data show CDR1 as EGSTGY and CDR2 as YDSYTSSV.

This clone has at least ten counts. The protein recorded in TCRdb matches a much larger clone and deviates from this DNA's translation at residue 7, suggesting a read error; the protein here is obtained by translating the DNA. The chain combines TRGV9 with TRGJ1 or TRGJ2. TCRdb lists no J gene, so it was determined here by aligning the DNA to germline. This CDR3 is 14 amino acids long. Germline V gene lookup returns CDR1 GITISATS and CDR2 ISYDGTV (reference sequence). V trimming: 0 bases; J trimming: 7 bases; junction bases outside the gene matches: 9. Written as DNA, the CDR3 is TGTGCCTTGTGGGAGGTGCTGGGGGGGTATAAGAAACTCTTT. It codes for CALWEVLGGYKKLF.

The sample holds many counts of this clone. With a far larger clone one base away, a read error is the likely cause. Other DNA sequences in the sample encode the same CDR3. V is TRGV9 and J is TRGJ1 or TRGJ2. TCRdb does not report a J gene; here it was assigned by matching the DNA to germline references. This CDR3 comprises 15 residues. The V gene's germline CDR1 is GITISATS and CDR2 ISYDGTV (reference sequence). The CDR3 DNA is TGCGCCTTGTGGGTATTCATATCGAATTATTATAAGAAACTCTTT. This sequence encodes CALWVFISNYYKKLF.

In the case of this clone: A far larger clone is one nucleotide away, so this likely arose from a read error. Because the CDR3's place on the DNA is in doubt, the DNA is left out and the CDR3 is given as listed by TCRdb. V gene TRGV9 was called; the J gene was not. Looked up from germline, CDR1 is GITISATS and CDR2 is ISYDGTV (reference sequence). The CDR3 extends over 29 residues, inclusive of both ends. CDR3 amino acids: CALWEVRRNSLAVEQHLLSQVSIGRIQHF.

Many counts were recorded for this clone. This is likely an artifact of a read error, given a far larger clone one base away. The same CDR3 can be traced to other DNA sequences in this sample. CDR3 bases: TGTGCCACCTGGGACAGTAAGGCGAAACTCTTC. Its protein product is CATWDSKAKLF. Called V gene: TRGV3; the J gene was not called. Germline lookup yields CDR1 VTNTFY and CDR2 YDVSTARD (reference sequence). The CDR3 length is 11 residues.

This clone has more than one count but fewer than ten. The TCRdb protein comes from a much larger clone and disagrees with this DNA's translation at residue 5, likely due to a read error; the protein given here is derived from the DNA. V is TRGV5 and J is TRGJ1 or TRGJ2. This CDR3 has 15 residues. Per germline, CDR1 VINAFY and CDR2 YDVSNSKD. The CDR3 coding sequence is TGTGCCACCTGGGGCAGGAAATCGAATTATTATAAGAAACTCTTT. Its protein product is CATWGRKSNYYKKLF.